This T cell receptor (beta chain) stems from a study of blood T cell repertoires in COVID-19. Overall study context: The analysed material was cDNA or gDNA that came from T cells, B-cell-depleted T cells, or PBMCs.

Original analysis: Amplified reference gene primers provided the basis for estimating nucleated cell counts. Method: immunoSEQ multiplex PCR; TCRdb's copy keeps in-frame clones and lacks some. V and J calls and clone size are given by that table; D and trimming were obtained from the DNA. The data contain roughly 100,000 clones, around 90% of them seen just once; the ten biggest clones take up 4.2%. CDR3 length equals 13 residues. V was pared by 5 bases and J by 5 bases, with 9 bases between. This TCR was sampled from a man between 18 and 29 years old with acute or convalescent COVID-19. The sequencing input was peripheral blood. V is TRBV12-3 or TRBV12-4 and J is TRBJ1-4; D perhaps matches TRBD1 (6 bases). The CDR3 spells CASSGDNNEKLFF. The CDR3 DNA sequence: TGTGCCAGCAGTGGGGACAACAATGAAAAACTGTTTTTT.